Shown below are 8 T cell receptor beta chains from a single sample sequenced in a study of shared clonotypes between healthy human individuals. Assay: immunoSEQ multiplex PCR; the TCRdb copy retains only in-frame clones and omits some. The table includes more than 2 million clones, 90% to 95% detected once. Sequencing was done on a sample of naive CD4+ T cells sorted from blood. Subset noted: CD45RA+ positively selected. The receptors come from a man aged 18 to 29 in good health.

The gene calls are TRBV7-9 and TRBJ2-7; 7 positions agree with TRBD2. J was trimmed by 0 bases and V by 5 bases; bases with no gene match: 10. This CDR3 spans 16 amino acids. From germline, CDR1 is SEHNR and CDR2 FQNEAQ (reference sequence). The CDR3 DNA is TGTGCCAGCAGCACCCGGACTAGTGGTAGCTCCTACGAGCAGTACTTC. Its protein product is CASSTRTSGSSYEQYF.

The chain uses TRBV21-1 and TRBJ1-4; the table assigns TRBD1, which was not confirmed against the DNA. TRBV21-1 corresponds to a pseudogene. CDR3 size: 14 residues. The CDR3 loop reads CASGIDRVQEKLFF. The CDR3 DNA follows: TGTGCCAGCGGTATCGACAGGGTGCAGGAAAAACTGTTTTTT.

The chain has TRBV5-1 and TRBJ2-1; the D gene is possibly TRBD2 (6 bases). Trimming removed 4 bases at V and 8 bases at J, with 16 bases between. The CDR3 totals 14 residues. Germline V gene data show CDR1 as SGHRS and CDR2 as YFSETQ. This CDR3 reads CASSHSASGDEQFF. CDR3 nucleotide sequence: TGCGCCAGCAGCCACTCGGCTTCGGGGGATGAGCAGTTCTTC.

About this clone itself: This specimen includes other DNA sequences encoding the same CDR3. The rearrangement links TRBV6-5 to TRBJ1-3; TRBD1 aligns across 7 bases. This CDR3 comprises 15 residues. CDR1 is MNHEY and CDR2 is SVGAGI in the germline V gene. With V trimmed by 6 bases and J by 3 bases, 8 bases remained unmatched. This CDR3 is CASSPRQGGGNTIYF. In nucleotides, the CDR3 is TGTGCCAGCAGCCCCCGACAGGGCGGTGGAAACACCATATATTTT.

The rearrangement joins TRBV6-5 to TRBJ2-1; TRBD2 aligns across 9 bases. V shed 0 bases and J 6 bases; nucleotides not matched to a gene: 6. The germline CDR1 and CDR2 sequences are MNHEY and SVGAGI. The CDR3 has 16 amino acids. In nucleotides, the CDR3 is TGTGCCAGCAGTTACTCTCTTAGCGGGAGTTTCAATGAGCAGTTCTTC. It translates to CASSYSLSGSFNEQFF.

The chain is built from TRBV6-1 and TRBJ1-2; D is unclear. V lost 0 bases and J 5 bases, leaving 7 bases between the germline ends. The germline V gene has CDR1 MNHNS and CDR2 SASEGT. The CDR3 sequence is 13 residues long. As DNA, the CDR3 is TGTGCCAGCAGTGAAGCTCTCAGATATGGCTACACCTTC. This encodes CASSEALRYGYTF.

V and J are TRBV11-2 and TRBJ2-1, with D maybe TRBD2 (6 bases). Germline V gives CDR1 SGHAT, CDR2 FQNNGV. The CDR3 extends over 14 amino acids. Trimming stripped 7 bases from V and 8 bases from J, with 18 bases between. CDR3 protein: CASTVSGRRDEQFF. The CDR3 bases are TGTGCCAGCACCGTTAGCGGCCGTAGGGATGAGCAGTTCTTC.

This chain joins TRBV29-1 and TRBJ1-1; unclear D gene. Germline assignment: CDR1 SQVTM and CDR2 ANQGSEA. The V and J ends lost 7 bases and 7 bases respectively, with 13 bases between them. There are 11 residues in the CDR3. CDR3 region: CSGSGGREAFF. In nucleotides, the CDR3 is TGCAGCGGTTCCGGAGGCCGTGAAGCTTTCTTT.